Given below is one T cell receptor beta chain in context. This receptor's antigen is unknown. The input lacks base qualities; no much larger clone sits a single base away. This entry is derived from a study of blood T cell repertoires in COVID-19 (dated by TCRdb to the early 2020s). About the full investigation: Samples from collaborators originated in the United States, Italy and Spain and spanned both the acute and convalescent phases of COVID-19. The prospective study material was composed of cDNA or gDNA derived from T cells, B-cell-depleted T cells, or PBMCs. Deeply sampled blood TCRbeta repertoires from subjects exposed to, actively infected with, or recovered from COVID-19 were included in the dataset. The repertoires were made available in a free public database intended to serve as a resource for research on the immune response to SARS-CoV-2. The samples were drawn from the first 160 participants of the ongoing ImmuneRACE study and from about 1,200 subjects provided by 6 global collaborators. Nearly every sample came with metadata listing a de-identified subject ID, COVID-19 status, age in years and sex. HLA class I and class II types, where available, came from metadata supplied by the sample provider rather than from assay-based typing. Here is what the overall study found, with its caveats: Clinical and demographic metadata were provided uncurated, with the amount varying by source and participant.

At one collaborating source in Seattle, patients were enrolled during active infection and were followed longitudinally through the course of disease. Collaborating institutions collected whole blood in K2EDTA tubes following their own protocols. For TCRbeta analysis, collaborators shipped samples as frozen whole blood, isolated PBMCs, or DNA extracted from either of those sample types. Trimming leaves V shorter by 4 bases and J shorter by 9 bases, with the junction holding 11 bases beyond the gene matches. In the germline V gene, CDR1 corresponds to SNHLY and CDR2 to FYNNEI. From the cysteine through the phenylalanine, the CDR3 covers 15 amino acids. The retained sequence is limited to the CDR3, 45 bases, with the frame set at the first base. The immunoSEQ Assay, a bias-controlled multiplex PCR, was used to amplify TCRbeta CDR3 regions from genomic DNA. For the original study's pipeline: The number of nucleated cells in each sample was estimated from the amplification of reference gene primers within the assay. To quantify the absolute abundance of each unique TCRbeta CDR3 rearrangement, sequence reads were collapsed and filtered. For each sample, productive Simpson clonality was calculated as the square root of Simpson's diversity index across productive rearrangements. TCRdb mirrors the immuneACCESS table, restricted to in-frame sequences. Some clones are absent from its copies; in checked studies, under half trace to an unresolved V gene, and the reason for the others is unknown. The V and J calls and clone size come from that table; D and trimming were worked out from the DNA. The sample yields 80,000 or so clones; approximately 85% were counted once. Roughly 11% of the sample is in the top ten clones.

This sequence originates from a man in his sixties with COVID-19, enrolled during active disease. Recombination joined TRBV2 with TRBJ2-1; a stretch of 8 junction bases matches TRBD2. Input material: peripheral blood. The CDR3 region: CASSGEASGRGEQFF. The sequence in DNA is TGTGCCAGCAGTGGGGAGGCTAGCGGGCGGGGTGAGCAGTTCTTC.